A single sample is the source of the 20 T cell receptor beta chains below, sequenced in a study of cytomegalovirus exposure and HLA in healthy donors. Assay: immunoSEQ multiplex PCR; the TCRdb copy retains only in-frame clones and omits some. The sample includes about 110,000 clones, roughly 88% of them seen just once. Sequences were obtained from PBMCs. The receptor set was obtained from a young woman in good health and CMV-seronegative.

The genes are TRBV2 and TRBJ1-1; D perhaps matches TRBD1 (6 bases). CDR3 length equals 13 residues. The germline V gene has CDR1 SNHLY and CDR2 FYNNEI. V shed 10 bases and J shed 5 bases, with 17 bases lying between them. The DNA for the CDR3 is TGTGCCACCAGGGGCCCGCCGGGAACTGAAGCTTTCTTT. It is translated as CATRGPPGTEAFF.

The chain couples TRBV27 to TRBJ2-2; possible D gene TRBD2, 5 bases. Trimming shortened V by 5 bases and J by 4 bases, and 17 bases separated the two germline ends. CDR3 length: 16 amino acids. Germline-derived CDR1 and CDR2 are MNHEY and SMNVEV (reference sequence). The CDR3 DNA is TGTGCCAGCAGTCAAGACAAGTCACTAGTCACCGGGGAGCTGTTTTTT. Encoded protein: CASSQDKSLVTGELFF.

This sequence joins TRBV5-1 and TRBJ2-1; tentatively, D is TRBD2 (5 bases). Trimming stripped 0 bases from V and 4 bases from J, with 14 bases between. The CDR3 contains 16 residues. From germline, CDR1 is SGHRS and CDR2 YFSETQ. CDR3 in amino acids: CASSLAGSLSYNEQFF. In DNA form, the CDR3 reads TGCGCCAGCAGCTTGGCGGGGTCTCTTTCATACAATGAGCAGTTCTTC.

V gene TRBV5-1 combines with J gene TRBJ1-3; no firm D call. The CDR3 spans 15 residues. Deletions cut 4 bases from V and 2 bases from J, with 13 bases between. Germline V gene data show CDR1 as SGHRS and CDR2 as YFSETQ. As DNA, the CDR3 is TGCGCCAGCAGCGAACTAGATCCGACTGGAAACACCATATATTTT. Translation: CASSELDPTGNTIYF.

The rearrangement joins TRBV5-1 to TRBJ2-1, with TRBD2 identical over 10 bases. Trimming removed 6 bases from V and 8 bases from J; junction bases left unmatched: 5. CDR1 SGHRS and CDR2 YFSETQ come from the germline V gene. CDR3 length: 13 residues. In nucleotides, the CDR3 is TGCGCCAGCACTAGCGGGGGAGCACATGAGCAGTTCTTC. This sequence encodes CASTSGGAHEQFF.

This chain uses TRBV7-2 with TRBJ2-3, with D perhaps TRBD1 (5 bases). This CDR3 is built from 15 residues. V was trimmed by 6 bases and J by 0 bases, leaving 13 bases between them. CDR1 SGHTA and CDR2 FQGNSA come from the germline V gene. CDR3 DNA: TGTGCCAGCAGTCCATCGCAGGGTAGCACAGATACGCAGTATTTT. It yields the protein CASSPSQGSTDTQYF.

This clone was picked up one time. The V gene is TRBV28, the J gene TRBJ1-5; 10 bases are a match to TRBD1. Germline CDR1 MDHEN, CDR2 SYDVKM. CDR3 length: 16 residues. Trimming removed 1 base from V and 2 bases from J; junction bases left unmatched: 2. CDR3 residues: CASSLSGTGGNQPQHF. The CDR3 DNA reads TGTGCCAGCAGTTTATCAGGGACAGGGGGCAATCAGCCCCAGCATTTT.

This clone was counted between two and nine times. This chain connects TRBV27 to TRBJ1-6; 8 nucleotides match TRBD1. The germline V gene encodes CDR1 MNHEY and CDR2 SMNVEV (reference sequence). The J segment lost 7 bases and the V segment lost 3 bases, leaving 11 bases of the junction unmatched. The CDR3 has 17 residues. This CDR3 reads CASSFPLGTGGNSPLHF. The CDR3 DNA reads as TGTGCCAGCAGTTTCCCACTCGGGACAGGAGGCAATTCACCCCTCCACTTT.

V gene TRBV14 combines with J gene TRBJ1-5; 7 bases line up with TRBD1. The CDR3 covers 15 residues. The trim removed 3 bases at V and 1 base at J, leaving 3 bases unmatched. The germline V gene has CDR1 SGHDN and CDR2 FVKESK. CDR3: CASSQGTASNQPQHF. CDR3 sequence (DNA): TGTGCCAGCAGCCAGGGGACAGCCAGCAATCAGCCCCAGCATTTT.

The V gene is TRBV2, the J gene TRBJ2-4; 7 bases fit TRBD1. The CDR3 loop spans 13 amino acids. V shed 6 bases, J shed 8 bases, and the junction held 7 bases outside the gene matches. The germline CDR1 and CDR2 sequences are SNHLY and FYNNEI. The DNA of the CDR3 is TGTGCCAGCAGCCCCCAGGGGGAGTACATTCAGTACTTC. Residues: CASSPQGEYIQYF.

This sequence joins TRBV28 and TRBJ1-2, with TRBD1 matching 7 bases. Germline CDR1 and CDR2: MDHEN and SYDVKM. The junction had 6 bases not matched to a gene; V was cut back by 4 bases and J by 1 base. The CDR3 has 15 residues. The CDR3 protein is CASSYDRENNYGYTF. The CDR3 coding sequence is TGTGCCAGCAGTTATGACAGGGAGAATAACTATGGCTACACCTTC.

The rearrangement joins TRBV5-4 to TRBJ1-2; TRBD1 agrees at 7 bases. This CDR3 spans 11 amino acids. The germline V gene encodes CDR1 SGHNT and CDR2 YYREEE (reference sequence). V shed 10 bases and J 3 bases; nucleotides not matched to a gene: 3. The CDR3 reads CAGTDYYGYTF. The CDR3 DNA is TGTGCCGGGACAGACTACTATGGCTACACCTTC.

The chain employs TRBV15 and TRBJ2-7; tentatively, D is TRBD2 (7 bases). Trimming cost V 3 bases and J 4 bases, with 19 bases left between them. CDR1 LNHNV and CDR2 YYDKDF come from the germline V gene (reference sequence). The CDR3 is 16 residues long. As DNA, the CDR3 is TGTGCCACCAGCAGGGGGCCGGGGGGCTCTGCGTACGAGCAGTACTTC. It codes for CATSRGPGGSAYEQYF.

This clone has only a few counts. The chain recombines TRBV28 with TRBJ1-4; 7 positions match TRBD1. V lost 5 bases to trimming and J lost 0 bases; unmatched junction nucleotides: 3. Per the germline V gene, CDR1 is MDHEN and CDR2 is SYDVKM. The CDR3 runs to 15 residues. The CDR3 protein is CASSLTGATNEKLFF. DNA for the CDR3: TGTGCCAGCAGTCTAACAGGGGCAACTAATGAAAAACTGTTTTTT.

V gene TRBV6-4 combines with J gene TRBJ1-2; D is unclear. Germline loops: CDR1 MRHNA, CDR2 SNTAGT. V lost 6 bases, J lost 4 bases, and 9 bases lay in between. CDR3 length: 12 amino acids. The CDR3: CASSEKPYGYTF. CDR3 sequence (DNA): TGTGCCAGCAGCGAGAAGCCCTATGGCTACACCTTC.

The chain carries TRBV20-1 and TRBJ1-1; the D is unclear. Per germline, CDR1 DFQATT and CDR2 SNEGSKA (reference sequence). V lost 6 bases and J 8 bases, leaving 13 bases between the germline ends. The CDR3 is made up of 11 amino acids. For the CDR3, the DNA is TGCAGTGCCCCGGGGTTTAACGAAGCTTTCTTT. Amino acid sequence: CSAPGFNEAFF.

The rearrangement uses TRBV9 and TRBJ1-2; weak D call: TRBD1 (6 bases). The CDR3 runs to 15 residues. V was trimmed by 3 bases and J by 8 bases, leaving 20 bases between them. The germline V gene has CDR1 SGDLS and CDR2 YYNGEE. The CDR3 protein is CASSEGRGRNKGYTF. The CDR3 coding sequence is TGTGCCAGCAGCGAGGGGAGGGGGAGGAATAAGGGCTACACCTTC.

This rearrangement joins TRBV7-3 to TRBJ1-6, with TRBD1 matching 7 bases. Unmatched junction bases numbered 5, after V lost 5 bases and J lost 7 bases. Germline CDR1 SGHTA, CDR2 FQGTGA. CDR3 length: 14 residues. The chain's CDR3 is CASSLGQLNSPLHF. CDR3 DNA: TGTGCCAGCAGCCTGGGACAGTTAAATTCACCCCTCCACTTT.

This clone was counted only a few times. The rearrangement joins TRBV29-1 to TRBJ2-3; a weak D match, TRBD1 (5 bases). Trimming pared 8 bases from V and 0 bases from J, leaving 12 bases between. This CDR3 is 13 amino acids long. Germline V gives CDR1 SQVTM, CDR2 ANQGSEA. CDR3 sequence: CSTQGLSTDTQYF. The CDR3 DNA sequence: TGCAGCACCCAGGGATTGAGCACAGATACGCAGTATTTT.

V usage is TRBV14 and J usage is TRBJ2-7; tentatively, D is TRBD2 (5 bases). The CDR3 loop spans 14 amino acids. Trimming cost V 4 bases and J 1 base, with 11 bases left between them. Germline V gene lookup returns CDR1 SGHDN and CDR2 FVKESK. CDR3 sequence: CASSLIRGSYEQYF. CDR3 nucleotides: TGTGCCAGCAGCCTGATCCGAGGGTCCTACGAGCAGTACTTC.